This section outlines one T cell receptor (beta chain) sequence together with its context. The antigen is undetermined. This sample is drawn from a study of T cell responses to AZD1222 COVID-19 vaccine. Some clones are missing from TCRdb's copy, which holds only in-frame ones; the method was immunoSEQ multiplex PCR. The table shows around 110,000 clones, with approximately 93% occurring only once. Whole-study findings and limits: Clonal diversity was possibly underestimated, and white British individuals and females predominated among donors.

The source of this sequence is an adult in good health. This specimen consisted of peripheral blood, obtained on day 0 of AZD1222 vaccination.

The CDR3 nucleotides read TGTGCCAGCTCCCTTGGGATACTCGGGAAGTACTTC. Protein: CASSLGILGKYF. The chain links TRBV12-3 or TRBV12-4 to TRBJ2-7, with D perhaps matching TRBD2 (5 bases). V was clipped by 8 bases and J by 11 bases, with 19 bases between them. The CDR3 has 12 residues.